This TCR beta chain emerged from a study of blood T cell repertoires in COVID-19. Produced via immunoSEQ multiplex PCR; TCRdb's table is partial and in-frame only. Of some 190,000 clones listed, roughly 89% are singletons. The TCR comes from a middle-aged woman with acute COVID-19. The specimen sequenced was PBMCs or T cells enriched from blood (not recorded which).

Here the CDR3 reads CASNPQGAVYNEQFF. The CDR3 nucleotides read TGTGCCAGCAACCCACAGGGGGCGGTCTACAATGAGCAGTTCTTC. The chain is built from TRBV9 and TRBJ2-1; TRBD1 matches 9 bases. There are 15 residues in the CDR3. Germline CDR1 SGDLS, CDR2 YYNGEE. The J segment lost 3 bases and the V segment lost 6 bases, leaving 7 bases of the junction unmatched.